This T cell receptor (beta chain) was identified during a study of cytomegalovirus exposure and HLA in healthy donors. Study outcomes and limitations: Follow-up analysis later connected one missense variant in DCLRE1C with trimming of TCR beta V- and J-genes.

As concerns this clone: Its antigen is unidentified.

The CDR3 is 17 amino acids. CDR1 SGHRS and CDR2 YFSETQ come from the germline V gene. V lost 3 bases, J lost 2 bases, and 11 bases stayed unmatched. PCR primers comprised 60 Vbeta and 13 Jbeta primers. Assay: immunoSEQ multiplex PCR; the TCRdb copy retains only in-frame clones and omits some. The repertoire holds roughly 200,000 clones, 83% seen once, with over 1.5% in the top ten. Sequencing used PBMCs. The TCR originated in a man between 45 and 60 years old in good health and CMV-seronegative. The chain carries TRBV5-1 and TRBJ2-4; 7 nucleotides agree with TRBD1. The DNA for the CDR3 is TGCGCCAGCAGCTCGGTCAGACAGGGAAGCACCAAAAACATTCAGTACTTC. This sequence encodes CASSSVRQGSTKNIQYF.